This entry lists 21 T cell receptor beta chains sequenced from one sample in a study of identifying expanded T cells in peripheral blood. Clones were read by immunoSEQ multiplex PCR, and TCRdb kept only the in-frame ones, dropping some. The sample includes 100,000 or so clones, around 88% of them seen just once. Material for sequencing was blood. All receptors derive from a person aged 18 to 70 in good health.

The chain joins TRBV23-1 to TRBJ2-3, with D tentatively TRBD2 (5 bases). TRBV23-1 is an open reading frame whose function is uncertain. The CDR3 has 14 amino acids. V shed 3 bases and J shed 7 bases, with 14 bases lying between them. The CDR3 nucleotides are TGCGCCAGCAGTCATCCCGACCCGGGATATACGCAGTATTTT. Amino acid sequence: CASSHPDPGYTQYF.

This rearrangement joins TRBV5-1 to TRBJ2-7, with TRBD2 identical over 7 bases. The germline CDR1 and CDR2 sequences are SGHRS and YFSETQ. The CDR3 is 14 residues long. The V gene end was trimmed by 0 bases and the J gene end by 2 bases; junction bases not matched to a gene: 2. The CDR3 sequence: CASSLARGAYEQYF. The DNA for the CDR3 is TGCGCCAGCAGCTTGGCCCGGGGGGCCTACGAGCAGTACTTC.

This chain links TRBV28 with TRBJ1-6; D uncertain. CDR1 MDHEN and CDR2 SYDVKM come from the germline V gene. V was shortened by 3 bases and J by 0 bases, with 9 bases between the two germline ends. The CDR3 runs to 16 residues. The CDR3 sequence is CASSLVLRSYNSPLHF. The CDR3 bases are TGTGCCAGCAGTTTGGTCTTGCGCTCCTATAATTCACCCCTCCACTTT.

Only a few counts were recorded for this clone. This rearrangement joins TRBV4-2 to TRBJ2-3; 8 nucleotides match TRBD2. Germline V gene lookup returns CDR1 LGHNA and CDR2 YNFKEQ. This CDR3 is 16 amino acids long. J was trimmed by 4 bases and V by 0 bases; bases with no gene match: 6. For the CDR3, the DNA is TGTGCCAGCAGCCAAGAGTCCAGCGGGGGTTCAGATACGCAGTATTTT. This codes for CASSQESSGGSDTQYF.

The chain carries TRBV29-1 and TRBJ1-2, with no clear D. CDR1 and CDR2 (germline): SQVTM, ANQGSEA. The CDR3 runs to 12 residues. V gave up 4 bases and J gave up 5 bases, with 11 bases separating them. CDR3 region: CSVASLFYGYTF. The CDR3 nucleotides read TGCAGCGTTGCCAGCCTTTTTTATGGCTACACCTTC.

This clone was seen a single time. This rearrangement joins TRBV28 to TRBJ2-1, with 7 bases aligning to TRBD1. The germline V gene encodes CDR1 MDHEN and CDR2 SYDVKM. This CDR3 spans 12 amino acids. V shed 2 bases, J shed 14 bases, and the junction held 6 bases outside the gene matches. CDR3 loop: CASSLVGQGEFF. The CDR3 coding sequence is TGTGCCAGCAGTTTAGTAGGGCAGGGGGAGTTCTTC.

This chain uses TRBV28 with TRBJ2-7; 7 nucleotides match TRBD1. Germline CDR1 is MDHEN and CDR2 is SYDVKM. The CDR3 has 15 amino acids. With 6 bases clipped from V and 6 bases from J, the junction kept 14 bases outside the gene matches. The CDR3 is CASSPAPTGFREQYF. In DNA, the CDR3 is TGTGCCAGCAGCCCGGCCCCGACAGGGTTCCGCGAGCAGTACTTC.

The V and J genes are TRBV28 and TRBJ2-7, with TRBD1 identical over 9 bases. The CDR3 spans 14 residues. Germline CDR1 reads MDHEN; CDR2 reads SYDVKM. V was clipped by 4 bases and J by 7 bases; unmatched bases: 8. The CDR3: CASSSGTGTNEQYF. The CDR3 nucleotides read TGTGCCAGCAGTTCGGGGACAGGGACGAATGAGCAGTACTTC.

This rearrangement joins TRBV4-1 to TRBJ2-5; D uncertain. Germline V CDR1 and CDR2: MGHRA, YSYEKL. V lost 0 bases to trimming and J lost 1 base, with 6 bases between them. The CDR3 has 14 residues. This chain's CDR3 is CASSQDRLQETQYF. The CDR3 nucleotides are TGCGCCAGCAGCCAAGATAGGCTCCAAGAGACCCAGTACTTC.

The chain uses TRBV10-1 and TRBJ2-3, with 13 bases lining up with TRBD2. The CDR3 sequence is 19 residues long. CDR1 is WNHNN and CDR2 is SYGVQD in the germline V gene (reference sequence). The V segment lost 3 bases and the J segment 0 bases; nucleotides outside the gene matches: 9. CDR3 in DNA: TGCGCCAGCAGTGATAAGGGGACTAGCGGGGCGACTAGCACAGATACGCAGTATTTT. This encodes CASSDKGTSGATSTDTQYF.

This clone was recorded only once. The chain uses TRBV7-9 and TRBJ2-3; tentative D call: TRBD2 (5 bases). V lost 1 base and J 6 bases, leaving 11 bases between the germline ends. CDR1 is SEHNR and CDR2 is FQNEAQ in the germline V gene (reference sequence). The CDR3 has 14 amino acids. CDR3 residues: CASSLGTSEDTQYF. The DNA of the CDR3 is TGTGCCAGCAGCTTAGGTACTAGTGAGGATACGCAGTATTTT.

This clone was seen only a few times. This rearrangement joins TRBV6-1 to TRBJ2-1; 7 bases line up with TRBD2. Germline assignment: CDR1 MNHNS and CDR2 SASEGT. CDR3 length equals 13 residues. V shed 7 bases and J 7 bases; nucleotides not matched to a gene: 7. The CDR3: CASIYMRGNEQFF. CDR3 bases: TGTGCCAGCATATACATGCGGGGGAATGAGCAGTTCTTC.

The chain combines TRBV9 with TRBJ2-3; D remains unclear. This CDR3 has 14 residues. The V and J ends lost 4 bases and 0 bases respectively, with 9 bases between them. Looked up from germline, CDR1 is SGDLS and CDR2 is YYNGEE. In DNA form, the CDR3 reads TGTGCCAGCAGCCCCGGAGTAAGCACAGATACGCAGTATTTT. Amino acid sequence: CASSPGVSTDTQYF.

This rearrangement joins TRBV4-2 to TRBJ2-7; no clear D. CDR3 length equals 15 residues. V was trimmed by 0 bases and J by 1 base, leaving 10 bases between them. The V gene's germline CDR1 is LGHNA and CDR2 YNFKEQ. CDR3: CASSQDTLLSYEQYF. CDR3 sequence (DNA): TGTGCCAGCAGCCAAGACACCCTCCTGTCCTACGAGCAGTACTTC.

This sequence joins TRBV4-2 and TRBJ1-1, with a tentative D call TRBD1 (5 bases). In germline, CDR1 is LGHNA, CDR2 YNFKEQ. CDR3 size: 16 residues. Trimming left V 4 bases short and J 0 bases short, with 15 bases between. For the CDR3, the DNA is TGTGCCAGCAGCCTCGGGACGGCCTACATGAACACTGAAGCTTTCTTT. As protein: CASSLGTAYMNTEAFF.

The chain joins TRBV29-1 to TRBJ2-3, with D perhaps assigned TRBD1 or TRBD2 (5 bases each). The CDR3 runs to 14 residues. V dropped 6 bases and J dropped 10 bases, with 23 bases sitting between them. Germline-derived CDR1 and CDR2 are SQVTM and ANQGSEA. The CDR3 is CSVATIVGVTAQYF. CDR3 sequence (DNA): TGCAGCGTCGCGACCATCGTGGGGGTTACGGCGCAGTATTTT.

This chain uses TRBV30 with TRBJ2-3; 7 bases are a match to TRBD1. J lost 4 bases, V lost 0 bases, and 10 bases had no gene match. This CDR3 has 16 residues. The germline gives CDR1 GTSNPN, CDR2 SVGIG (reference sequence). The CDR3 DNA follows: TGTGCCTGGAGTGTACAGTGGACAGGCAACGCAGATACGCAGTATTTT. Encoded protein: CAWSVQWTGNADTQYF. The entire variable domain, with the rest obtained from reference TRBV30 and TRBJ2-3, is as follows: SQTIHQWPATLVQPVGSPLSLECTVEGTSNPNLYWYRQAAGRGLQLLFYSVGIGQISSEVPQNLSASRPQDRQFILSSKKLLLSDSGFYLCAWSVQWTGNADTQYFGPGTRLTVL.

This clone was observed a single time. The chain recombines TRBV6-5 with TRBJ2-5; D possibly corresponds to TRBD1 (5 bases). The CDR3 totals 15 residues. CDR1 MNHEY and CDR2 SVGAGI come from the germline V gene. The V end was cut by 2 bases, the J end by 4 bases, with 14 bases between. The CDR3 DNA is TGTGCCAGCAGTTACGACCAGGGTCGAGGAGAGACCCAGTACTTC. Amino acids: CASSYDQGRGETQYF.

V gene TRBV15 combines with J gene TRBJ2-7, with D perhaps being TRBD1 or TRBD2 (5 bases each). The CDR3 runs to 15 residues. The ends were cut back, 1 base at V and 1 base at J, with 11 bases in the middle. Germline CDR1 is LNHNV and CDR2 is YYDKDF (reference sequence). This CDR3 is CATSRGGTASYEQYF. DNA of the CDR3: TGTGCCACCAGCAGAGGGGGGACCGCGTCCTACGAGCAGTACTTC.

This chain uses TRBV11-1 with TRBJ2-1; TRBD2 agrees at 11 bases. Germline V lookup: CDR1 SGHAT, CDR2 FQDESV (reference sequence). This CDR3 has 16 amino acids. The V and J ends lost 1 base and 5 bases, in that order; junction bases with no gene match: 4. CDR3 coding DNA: TGTGCCAGCAGCTTAGTGGATAGCGGGGGGGACAATGAGCAGTTCTTC. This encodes CASSLVDSGGDNEQFF.

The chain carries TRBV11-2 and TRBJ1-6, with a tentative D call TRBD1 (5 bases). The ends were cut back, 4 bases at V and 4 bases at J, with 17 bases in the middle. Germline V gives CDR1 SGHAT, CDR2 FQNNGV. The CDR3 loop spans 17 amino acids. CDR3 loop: CASSSSRDPYYNSPLHF. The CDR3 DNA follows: TGTGCCAGCAGCTCGAGCAGGGACCCTTATTATAATTCACCCCTCCACTTT.